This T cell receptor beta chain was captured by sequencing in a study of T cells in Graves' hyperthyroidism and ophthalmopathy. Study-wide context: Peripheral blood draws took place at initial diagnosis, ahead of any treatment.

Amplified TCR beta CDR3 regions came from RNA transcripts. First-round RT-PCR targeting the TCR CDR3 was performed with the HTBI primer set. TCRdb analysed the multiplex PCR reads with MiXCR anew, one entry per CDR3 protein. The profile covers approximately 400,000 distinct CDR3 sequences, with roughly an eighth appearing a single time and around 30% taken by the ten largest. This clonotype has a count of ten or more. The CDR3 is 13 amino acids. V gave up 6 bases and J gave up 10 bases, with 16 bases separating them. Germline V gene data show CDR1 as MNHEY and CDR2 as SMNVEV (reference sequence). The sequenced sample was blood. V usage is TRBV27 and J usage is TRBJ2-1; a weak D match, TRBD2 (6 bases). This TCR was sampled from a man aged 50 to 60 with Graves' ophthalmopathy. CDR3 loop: CASRTPTGREQFF. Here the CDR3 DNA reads TGTGCCAGCAGAACGCCAACGGGGAGGGAGCAGTTCTTC.